This T cell receptor beta chain was sequenced for a study of OX40 agonist ivuxolimab in advanced cancers. Study-wide context: A diagnosis of hepatocellular carcinoma, melanoma, renal cell or head and neck cancer was present in dose-escalation patients.

This clone was seen once. Clones were read by immunoSEQ multiplex PCR, and TCRdb kept only the in-frame ones, dropping some. The table shows about 70,000 clones, with roughly 80% occurring only once. The CDR3 is 14 residues long. V was cut by 11 bases and J by 6 bases, with 23 bases left in between. CDR1 MNHNS and CDR2 SASEGT come from the germline V gene. This receptor was obtained from an adult with an advanced solid tumor such as melanoma, head and neck, liver or kidney cancer. The starting material was CD4+ or CD8+ T cells sorted from blood, obtained in a trial of the OX40 agonist ivuxolimab. The chain has TRBV6-1 and TRBJ2-7; D is possibly TRBD1 or TRBD2 (7 bases each). CDR3 nucleotides: TGTGCCGGACGGGGGGATCGACAGGGAGGCGAGCAGTACTTC. This sequence encodes CAGRGDRQGGEQYF.